The 10 T cell receptor beta chains in this list originate from one sample, sequenced in a study of beta chain features in type 1 diabetes. No antigen has been identified for these receptors. Every bit of the isolated RNA underwent reverse transcription, so sequencing read expressed TCRB transcripts. Here immunoSEQ multiplex PCR was the method, and the copy in TCRdb shows in-frame clones only, minus some. Of around 160,000 clones detected, approximately 9% appear once; the ten largest clones hold over 0.45%. Points from the study as a whole: Shorter TCRB CDR3s, moderately but significantly so, marked every one of the four CD4+ subsets in Type 1 diabetes patients.

The material sequenced was central memory CD4+ T cells from blood. These receptors were obtained from a woman between 18 and 29 years old with type 1 diabetes.

This rearrangement joins TRBV5-6 to TRBJ1-5, with D perhaps TRBD1 (5 bases). Germline V gene lookup returns CDR1 SGHDT and CDR2 YYEEEE. Trimming cost V 0 bases and J 6 bases, with 10 bases left between them. The CDR3 contains 14 residues. CDR3 residues: CASSLAGELQPQHF. CDR3 nucleotides: TGTGCCAGCAGCTTGGCGGGGGAGCTTCAGCCCCAGCATTTT. The variable domain in full, completed from reference TRBV5-6 and TRBJ1-5, reads DAGVTQSPTHLIKTRGQQVTLRCSPKSGHDTVSWYQQALGQGPQFIFQYYEEEERQRGNFPDRFSGHQFPNYSSELNVNALLLGDSALYLCASSLAGELQPQHFGDGTRLSIL.

This rearrangement joins TRBV18 to TRBJ1-2; TRBD1 might be the D (5 bases). With 2 bases removed from V and 6 bases from J, the gap between germline ends came to 10 bases. The germline V gene has CDR1 KGHSH and CDR2 LQKENI. The CDR3 length is 13 residues. DNA of the CDR3: TGTGCCAGCTCACCAGACCAGGGTGATGGCTACACCTTC. This encodes CASSPDQGDGYTF. The variable domain in full, with the rest retrieved from reference TRBV18 and TRBJ1-2, is NAGVMQNPRHLVRRRGQEARLRCSPMKGHSHVYWYRQLPEEGLKFMVYLQKENIIDESGMPKERFSAEFPKEGPSILRIQQVVRGDSAAYFCASSPDQGDGYTFGSGTRLTVV.

The rearrangement links TRBV4-2 to TRBJ1-2, with 7 bases identical to TRBD1. The germline V gene encodes CDR1 LGHNA and CDR2 YNFKEQ. This CDR3 is built from 14 residues. The ends lost 1 base at V and 8 bases at J; junction bases unmatched: 7. The CDR3 DNA reads as TGTGCCAGCAGCCAAGCACAGGGGCGGCGCGGCTACACCTTC. Translating it yields CASSQAQGRRGYTF.

The V gene is TRBV6-5, the J gene TRBJ1-6; tentative D call: TRBD1 (6 bases). Germline CDR1 and CDR2: MNHEY and SVGAGI. The CDR3 spans 13 residues. The V and J ends lost 8 bases and 7 bases respectively, with 12 bases between them. In DNA form, the CDR3 reads TGTGCCAGCGGCTCAGGGGTGAATTCACCCCTCCACTTT. Encoded protein: CASGSGVNSPLHF.

The rearrangement links TRBV20-1 to TRBJ2-1; D is unclear. V lost 8 bases and J lost 7, with 12 bases in between. CDR1 is DFQATT, CDR2 SNEGSKA, per germline (reference sequence). The CDR3 length is 11 residues. CDR3 protein: CSPRLGNEQFF. Here the CDR3 DNA reads TGCAGTCCGAGGCTCGGGAATGAGCAGTTCTTC.

This clone was observed at least ten times. The V and J genes are TRBV7-2 and TRBJ1-2; no definite D call. Germline CDR1 reads SGHTA; CDR2 reads FQGNSA. Trimming took 7 bases from V and 5 from J, leaving 14 bases between them. The CDR3 length is 13 residues. CDR3 sequence reads: CASTPQAGYGYTF. CDR3 DNA sequence: TGTGCCAGCACCCCTCAGGCGGGGTATGGCTACACCTTC.

The chain links TRBV6-1 to TRBJ1-6; 8 bases align to TRBD1. Trimming removed 6 bases from V and 9 bases from J; junction bases left unmatched: 7. Looked up from germline, CDR1 is MNHNS and CDR2 is SASEGT. The CDR3 sequence is 14 residues long. In nucleotides, the CDR3 is TGTGCCAGCAGGTTGGGACAGGAAATTTCACCCCTCCACTTT. Protein: CASRLGQEISPLHF.

This clone has more than one count but fewer than ten. This rearrangement joins TRBV5-1 to TRBJ2-4; a weak D match, TRBD2 (6 bases). This CDR3 has 17 residues. Trimming left V 1 base short and J 6 bases short, with 20 bases between. CDR1 is SGHRS and CDR2 is YFSETQ in the germline V gene. The CDR3 is CASSLPGAGGERNIQYF. DNA for the CDR3: TGCGCCAGCAGCTTGCCTGGGGCCGGAGGGGAGCGAAACATTCAGTACTTC.

This clone has a handful of counts. V is TRBV18 and J is TRBJ2-5; 7 nucleotides agree with TRBD1. J gave up 3 bases and V 6 bases, and 4 bases lay outside the gene matches. Germline assignment: CDR1 KGHSH and CDR2 LQKENI. The CDR3 is 13 residues long. DNA for the CDR3: TGTGCCAGCTCCCGGGGACAGAAAGAGACCCAGTACTTC. Protein product: CASSRGQKETQYF.

This clone occurred a few times. V gene TRBV27 combines with J gene TRBJ2-1; 8 positions agree with TRBD2. V was clipped by 3 bases and J by 4 bases; unmatched bases: 8. The CDR3 spans 16 residues. Per the germline V gene, CDR1 is MNHEY and CDR2 is SMNVEV (reference sequence). The CDR3 nucleotides are TGTGCCAGCAGTTTTAACAGGATAGCGGGGTACAATGAGCAGTTCTTC. As protein: CASSFNRIAGYNEQFF.